This paragraph covers one TCR beta chain sequence. Its matching antigen is unknown. The data derive from a study of tumor and adjacent non-tumor tissue in lung cancer. About the study: Patients comprised eleven to twelve adenocarcinoma, a couple of squamous cell carcinoma and 1 small cell lung cancer. Samples averaged approximately 3.9 million productive TCRbeta reads each.

This sample's RNA came from whole unsorted tissue. Three rounds of nested PCR, following a modified ARM-PCR protocol, produced the TCRbeta library. TCRdb independently ran MiXCR on the multiplex PCR reads; one entry per CDR3 protein. The sample includes more than 120,000 distinct CDR3 sequences, approximately 72% of them seen just once. The CDR3 contains 13 residues. CDR1 is MDHEN, CDR2 SYDVKM, per germline. The germline V and J ends were trimmed by 7 bases and 2 bases, with 11 bases remaining between them. Broader study findings: Compared with tumor, normal lung showed significantly lower TCR diversity. Tumor repertoires had a smaller top 100 clone share than normal lung.

The sequencing sample was made of lung tumor tissue. The chain uses TRBV28 and TRBJ1-1; a possible D gene is TRBD1 (5 bases). This sequence was found in a man between 60 and 75 years old with small cell lung cancer. DNA of the CDR3: TGTGCCAGCAATCAGGGACCTAACACTGAAGCTTTCTTT. Translated, it gives CASNQGPNTEAFF.